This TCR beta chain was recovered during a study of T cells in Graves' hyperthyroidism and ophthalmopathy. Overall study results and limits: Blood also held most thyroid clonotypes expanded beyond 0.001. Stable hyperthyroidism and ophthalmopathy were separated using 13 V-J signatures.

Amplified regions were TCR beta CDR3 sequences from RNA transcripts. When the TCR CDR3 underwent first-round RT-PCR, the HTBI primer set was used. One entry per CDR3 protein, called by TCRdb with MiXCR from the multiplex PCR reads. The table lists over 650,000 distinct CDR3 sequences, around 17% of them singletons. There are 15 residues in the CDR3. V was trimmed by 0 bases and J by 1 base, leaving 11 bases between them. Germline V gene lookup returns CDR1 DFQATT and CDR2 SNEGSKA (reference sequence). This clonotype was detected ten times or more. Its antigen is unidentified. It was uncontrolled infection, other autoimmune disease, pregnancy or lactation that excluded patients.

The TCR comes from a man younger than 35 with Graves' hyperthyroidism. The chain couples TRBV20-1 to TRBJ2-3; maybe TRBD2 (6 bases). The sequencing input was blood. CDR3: CSARDSQRGTDTQYF. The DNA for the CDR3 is TGCAGTGCTAGAGATTCCCAGCGGGGCACAGATACGCAGTATTTT.